These 3 T cell receptor beta chains were all obtained from the same sample, sequenced in a study of blood T cell repertoires in COVID-19. The method was immunoSEQ multiplex PCR; TCRdb's version includes in-frame clones alone and lacks a portion of them. Of 95,000 to 150,000 clones listed, about 88% are singletons. Material: peripheral blood. The receptors were gathered from a woman older than 75 with acute or convalescent COVID-19.

The rearrangement uses TRBV6-5 and TRBJ1-5; 7 bases line up with TRBD1. V gave up 1 base and J gave up 2 bases; unmatched junction bases: 5. The V gene's germline CDR1 is MNHEY and CDR2 SVGAGI. The CDR3 extends over 16 amino acids. The CDR3 DNA follows: TGTGCCAGCAGTTACTACAGGGGAGGTGGCAATCAGCCCCAGCATTTT. Its protein product is CASSYYRGGGNQPQHF.

This chain connects TRBV6-2 or TRBV6-3 to TRBJ2-7; D uncertain. The CDR3 totals 15 residues. V lost 0 bases to trimming and J lost 0 bases, with 9 bases between them. Germline loops: CDR1 MNHEY, CDR2 SVGEGT. CDR3 sequence reads: CASSYSLLSSYEQYF. In nucleotides, the CDR3 is TGTGCCAGCAGTTACTCGCTTCTGAGCTCCTACGAGCAGTACTTC.

The CDR3 bases are TGTGCCATCAGATCGGGCGGGGGCGGAGATACGCAGTATTTT. This encodes CAIRSGGGGDTQYF. The chain is built from TRBV10-3 and TRBJ2-3, with D possibly being TRBD2 (7 bases). V was pared by 6 bases and J by 5 bases, with 15 bases between. CDR1 is ENHRY and CDR2 is SYGVKD in the germline V gene. CDR3 length: 14 amino acids.